These T cell receptor beta chains were read from a single sample in a study of neoadjuvant nivolumab and ipilimumab in lung cancer. Clones were read by immunoSEQ multiplex PCR, and TCRdb kept only the in-frame ones, dropping some. Counted here are about 3,800 clones, about nine tenths occurring once; the ten biggest clones make up roughly 4.5%. This material consisted of adjacent normal lung tissue, taken after neoadjuvant nivolumab, alone or with ipilimumab, at or shortly before surgery. These receptor sequences come from an adult with non-small cell lung cancer. CDR3s include the opening cysteine and the closing phenylalanine or tryptophan. Each record gives: J gene, clone size, V gene, D gene, CDR3 protein, CDR3 DNA. D genes are given only for firm matches. Not every row has a clone size; where given, it reads once, few, many or a size class.

>TRBJ2-3|NA|TRBV5-6|NA
CASRAGQGVRNTQYF
TGTGCCAGCCGCGCGGGTCAGGGAGTCAGGAATACGCAGTATTTT
>TRBJ2-1|NA|TRBV5-1|TRBD1
CASWFGGGTGDNEQFF
TGCGCCAGCTGGTTTGGAGGTGGGACAGGGGACAATGAGCAGTTCTTC
>TRBJ2-5|NA|TRBV5-1|TRBD2
CASRAGLAGDQETQYF
TGCGCCAGCAGGGCGGGACTAGCGGGAGACCAAGAGACCCAGTACTTC
>TRBJ2-7|NA|TRBV10-3|NA
CAISVDKPYEQYF
TGTGCCATCAGTGTGGACAAGCCCTACGAGCAGTACTTC
>TRBJ1-5|NA|TRBV9|NA
CASSVDTDNQPQHF
TGTGCCAGCAGCGTAGATACAGACAATCAGCCCCAGCATTTT
>TRBJ1-1|NA|TRBV29-1|NA
CSGSQGSTEAFF
TGCAGCGGGTCTCAGGGGAGCACTGAAGCTTTCTTT
>TRBJ2-5|NA|TRBV27|NA
CASPSDATYF
TGTGCCAGCCCTTCGGACGCCACGTACTTC
>TRBJ2-1|NA|TRBV11-3|TRBD1
CASSLVGTVGDRQFF
TGTGCCAGCAGCTTAGTTGGTACAGTGGGGGACAGGCAGTTCTTC
>TRBJ1-5|NA|TRBV27|TRBD1
CASSPRIGTANQPQHF
TGTGCCAGCAGTCCACGAATCGGGACAGCGAATCAGCCCCAGCATTTT
>TRBJ1-1|once|TRBV7-8|NA
CASSLSRRPSTEAFF
TGTGCCAGCAGCTTATCCAGAAGGCCTTCCACTGAAGCTTTCTTT
>TRBJ2-7|NA|TRBV6-1|NA
CASSEGQNYEQYF
TGTGCCAGCAGTGAAGGGCAGAACTACGAGCAGTACTTC
>TRBJ2-2|NA|TRBV7-3|NA
CASSSSNTGELFF
TGTGCCAGCAGCTCGTCGAACACCGGGGAGCTGTTTTTT
>TRBJ2-5|NA|TRBV10-2|TRBD1
CATGQGEKTQYF
TGCGCCACGGGACAGGGGGAAAAGACCCAGTACTTC
>TRBJ1-2|NA|TRBV7-8|TRBD1
CASSLRDSNYGYTF
TGTGCCAGCAGCCTACGGGACAGTAACTATGGCTACACCTTC
>TRBJ1-4|NA|TRBV6-1|NA
CASSGYRQVSNEKLFF
TGTGCCAGCAGTGGTTACCGACAGGTTTCCAATGAAAAACTGTTTTTT
>TRBJ2-5|NA|TRBV18|NA
CASSPPSTETQYF
TGTGCCAGCTCACCACCTAGCACAGAGACCCAGTACTTC
>TRBJ2-7|NA|TRBV11-2|NA
CASSSAGTVIKKGQYF
TGTGCCAGCAGCTCAGCCGGGACGGTTATCAAAAAGGGACAGTACTTC
>TRBJ1-2|NA|TRBV6-5|NA
CASTTSGSYYGYTF
TGTGCCAGCACCACCTCGGGTTCTTACTATGGCTACACCTTC
>TRBJ2-7|once|TRBV29-1|TRBD2
CSVGTGTSDYEQYF
TGCAGCGTTGGGACCGGGACTAGCGACTACGAGCAGTACTTC
>TRBJ2-1|few|TRBV11-2|TRBD2
CASSFEAGRSYNEQFF
TGTGCCAGCAGTTTTGAAGCGGGGCGGTCCTACAATGAGCAGTTCTTC
>TRBJ2-2|NA|TRBV18|TRBD2
CASSRTSGARELFF
TGTGCCAGCTCACGGACTAGCGGGGCTCGGGAGCTGTTTTTT
>TRBJ2-1|NA|TRBV7-6|TRBD1
CASSLAPGQGNNEQFF
TGTGCCAGCAGCTTAGCACCGGGACAGGGGAACAATGAGCAGTTCTTC
>TRBJ2-1|few|TRBV2|NA
CASRLNLGEQFF
TGTGCCAGCAGACTAAACTTGGGCGAGCAGTTCTTC
>TRBJ2-2|NA|TRBV19|NA
CASSSGDWVTGELFF
TGTGCCAGTAGTTCTGGGGACTGGGTCACCGGGGAGCTGTTTTTT
>TRBJ1-5|NA|TRBV19|NA
CASSIDRRQPQHF
TGTGCCAGTAGTATAGATCGAAGGCAGCCCCAGCATTTT
>TRBJ2-1|few|TRBV5-1|NA
CASSLAGGTEQFF
TGCGCCAGCAGCTTGGCGGGTGGGACAGAGCAGTTCTTC
>TRBJ2-7|NA|TRBV7-9|NA
CASSFLGTAYEQYF
TGTGCCAGCAGCTTCTTGGGGACTGCCTACGAGCAGTACTTC
>TRBJ1-3|NA|TRBV5-1|NA
CASSFDGVGGNTIYF
TGCGCCAGCAGCTTCGACGGAGTTGGGGGAAACACCATATATTTT
>TRBJ1-1|NA|TRBV9|NA
CASSVGFGYGTEAFF
TGTGCCAGCAGCGTAGGGTTTGGTTACGGGACTGAAGCTTTCTTT
>TRBJ1-1|NA|TRBV19|TRBD1
CASSIRTGDTEAFF
TGTGCCAGTAGTATTCGGACAGGCGACACTGAAGCTTTCTTT
>TRBJ2-7|NA|TRBV6-5|TRBD1
CASSSPGQAGQEEQYF
TGTGCCAGCAGTTCCCCGGGACAGGCCGGCCAAGAGGAGCAGTACTTC
>TRBJ2-7|NA|TRBV7-2|TRBD1
CASSSTTGAAEQYF
TGTGCCAGCAGCTCTACGACAGGGGCGGCCGAGCAGTACTTC
>TRBJ1-3|NA|TRBV7-9|TRBD1
CASQSRDRGWENTIYF
TGTGCCAGCCAGTCCCGGGACAGGGGCTGGGAAAACACCATATATTTT
>TRBJ1-1|NA|TRBV6-6|NA
CASRPNRNTEAFF
TGTGCCAGCAGACCGAACAGGAACACTGAAGCTTTCTTT
>TRBJ1-5|NA|TRBV5-8|NA
CASSLITGEGAQHF
TGTGCCAGCAGCTTAATCACTGGCGAAGGGGCCCAGCATTTT
>TRBJ2-7|NA|TRBV2|NA
CASSETASSGEQYF
TGTGCCAGCAGTGAAACAGCATCGTCGGGCGAGCAGTACTTC
>TRBJ2-1|NA|TRBV4-1|TRBD1
CASSQVETGYNEQFF
TGCGCCAGCAGCCAAGTCGAGACAGGGTACAATGAGCAGTTCTTC
>TRBJ2-3|once|TRBV2|NA
CASRWTSTDTQYF
TGTGCCAGCAGGTGGACTAGCACAGATACGCAGTATTTT
>TRBJ1-1|few|TRBV1|NA
CTSRPGQPSGAFF
TGCACCAGCCGACCGGGACAGCCCTCAGGAGCTTTCTTT
>TRBJ2-2|few|TRBV2|TRBD2
CASKLAGTNTGELFF
TGTGCCAGCAAACTCGCCGGGACTAATACCGGGGAGCTGTTTTTT
>TRBJ1-5|NA|TRBV2|NA
CASSLGLWQPQHF
TGTGCCAGCAGCCTAGGATTGTGGCAGCCCCAGCATTTT
>TRBJ2-1|NA|TRBV20-1|NA
CSARMGHEQFF
TGCAGTGCTAGAATGGGGCATGAGCAGTTCTTC
>TRBJ2-5|NA|TRBV5-6|NA
CASSLRMQETQYF
TGTGCCAGCAGCTTGCGGATGCAAGAGACCCAGTACTTC
>TRBJ2-3|NA|TRBV14|NA
CASSPGFDTDTQYF
TGTGCCAGCAGCCCAGGCTTTGACACAGATACGCAGTATTTT
>TRBJ2-5|NA|TRBV29-1|NA
CSVVGGPETQYF
TGCAGCGTTGTAGGGGGGCCGGAGACCCAGTACTTC
>TRBJ2-6|NA|TRBV11-2|NA
CASRDRANSGANVLTF
TGTGCCAGCAGGGACAGAGCTAACTCTGGGGCCAACGTCCTGACTTTC
>TRBJ1-3|NA|TRBV27|NA
CASSTMRGNTIYF
TGTGCCAGCAGTACGATGAGGGGAAACACCATATATTTT
>TRBJ2-1|NA|TRBV11-2|NA
CASSPPWPGLDGNEQFF
TGTGCCAGCAGCCCCCCCTGGCCAGGTCTAGATGGGAATGAGCAGTTCTTC
>TRBJ2-1|NA|TRBV10-2|TRBD2
CATARGGDPYNEQFF
TGCGCCACCGCCCGGGGGGGAGATCCCTACAATGAGCAGTTCTTC
>TRBJ2-2|NA|TRBV25-1|TRBD1
CASRQGADTGELFF
TGTGCCAGTAGACAGGGGGCGGACACCGGGGAGCTGTTTTTT
>TRBJ2-5|NA|TRBV5-4|NA
CASSQDADETQYF
TGTGCCAGCAGCCAGGACGCTGATGAGACCCAGTACTTC
>TRBJ1-1|NA|TRBV18|NA
CASSPPLGRVAQAFF
TGTGCCAGCTCACCACCCCTGGGCAGGGTAGCCCAAGCTTTCTTT
>TRBJ2-2|NA|TRBV5-1|TRBD1
CASSSGTGGNGELFF
TGCGCCAGCAGCTCCGGGACAGGGGGCAACGGGGAGCTGTTTTTT
>TRBJ2-2|once|TRBV7-2|NA
CASSLYRLTGELFF
TGTGCCAGCAGCTTGTATAGACTCACCGGGGAGCTGTTTTTT
>TRBJ2-7|NA|TRBV2|TRBD1
CASSEQWGTGYYEQYF
TGTGCCAGCAGTGAGCAATGGGGGACAGGTTACTACGAGCAGTACTTC
>TRBJ1-3|NA|TRBV13|NA
CASSAQGNTIYF
TGTGCCAGCAGCGCTCAGGGAAACACCATATATTTT